This T cell receptor (beta chain) was recorded in a study of T-cell reconstitution after alpha-beta-depleted transplantation in children (dated by TCRdb to the mid-2010s). In terms of the full investigation: The study quantitatively tracked T-cell immune reconstitution after TCRalphabeta/CD19-depleted allogeneic hematopoietic cell transplantation in children using TCR repertoire profiling.

Trimming takes 1 base off V and 0 bases off J; junction bases not matched to a gene: 6. The CDR3 holds 18 amino acids from the cysteine to the phenylalanine. Just the 54-base CDR3 DNA is kept, in frame starting at base 1. CDR1 and CDR2, per the germline V gene, are LGHNA and YSLEER. This clonotype was seen a handful of times. Its antigen is currently not known. Within one base of it there is no much larger clone, and no base qualities were kept. Library preparation employed PCR. The instrument given in TCRdb is Illumina HiSeq 2500. Molecular barcoding was employed in the preparation of TCR libraries, with unique molecular identifiers being used to normalize TCRbeta repertoire quantification. TCRdb trimmed public reads at Q25 via fastp, called clones via MiXCR and kept in-frame beta chains. Rows are unified per CDR3 protein, each entry keeping the most common DNA and genes. The sample has roughly 590,000 distinct CDR3 sequences on record, around 16% of them singletons. The top ten constitute around 0.96% of the sample.

The V and J segments used are TRBV4-3 and TRBJ2-6; TRBD1 lines up with 7 middle nucleotides. The specimen was PBMCs from the stem cell graft donor, collected from the stem cell graft. This clonotype was obtained from a human donor who donated a stem cell graft to a child with acute myeloid leukemia. The nucleotide sequence is given as TGCGCCAGCAGCCAAGGTCACAGGGGTAGCTCTGGGGCCAACGTCCTGACTTTC. This encodes CASSQGHRGSSGANVLTF.